This paragraph covers one T cell receptor (beta chain) sequence. As yet, its antigen is unknown. Sequenced by immunoSEQ multiplex PCR; TCRdb stores in-frame clones only, minus some. The sample holds around 53,000 clones, 88% seen once. This specimen belongs to a study of OX40 agonist ivuxolimab in advanced cancers. Whole-study context: Having had anti-PD-1, anti-PD-L1 or anti-CTLA-4 therapy before was allowed, and 40% to 45% had some.

Study conclusions and caveats: Dosing at 0.1 to 3.0 mg/kg was accompanied by clonal expansion of CD4+ and CD8+ blood T cells by week 6. Among the lowest levels of clonal expansion were found in partial responders at 0.1-3.0 mg/kg. On average, CD8+ T cells had more expanded clones than CD4+.

The length of the CDR3 is 13 residues. Germline V gives CDR1 SNHLY, CDR2 FYNNEI. The V gene lost 0 bases and the J gene lost 1 base, with 3 bases spanning the gap. V is TRBV2 and J is TRBJ1-1; D is ambiguous. The receptor was isolated from an adult with an advanced solid tumor such as melanoma, head and neck, liver or kidney cancer. This sample comprised CD4+ or CD8+ T cells sorted from blood, obtained in a trial of the OX40 agonist ivuxolimab. The CDR3 loop reads CASSEARNTEAFF. CDR3 nucleotide sequence: TGTGCCAGCAGTGAAGCCAGGAACACTGAAGCTTTCTTT.